The 25 T cell receptor beta chains below come from one sample, sequenced in a study of cytomegalovirus exposure and HLA in healthy donors. It was with 60 Vbeta and 13 Jbeta primers that the PCR ran. The table came from immunoSEQ multiplex PCR; TCRdb's copy has only in-frame clones and leaves some out. Among more than 95,000 clones listed, 9.5% were seen once. What was sequenced was PBMCs. Receptor source: a man aged 25 to 40 in good health and CMV-seronegative.

This clone came up a few times. The CDR3 reads CASSPGGASGTQYF. CDR3 sequence (DNA): TGTGCCAGTAGCCCCGGCGGGGCTTCAGGTACGCAGTATTTT. This chain uses TRBV19 with TRBJ2-3; tentatively, D is TRBD2 (6 bases). This CDR3 has 14 residues. Germline CDR1 LNHDA, CDR2 SQIVND (reference sequence). V lost 6 bases to trimming and J lost 8 bases, with 18 bases between them. Together with reference TRBV19 and TRBJ2-3, the CDR3 gives the full variable domain: DGGITQSPKYLFRKEGQNVTLSCEQNLNHDAMYWYRQDPGQGLRLIYYSQIVNDFQKGDIAEGYSVSREKKESFPLTVTSAQKNPTAFYLCASSPGGASGTQYFGPGTRLTVL.

The chain carries TRBV7-3 and TRBJ2-1, with 11 nucleotides matching TRBD2. The CDR3 extends over 15 amino acids. CDR1 is SGHTA, CDR2 FQGTGA, per germline. V was clipped by 2 bases and J by 6 bases; unmatched bases: 3. The CDR3, as DNA: TGTGCCAGCAGCTTATTAGCGGGAGGGCTCAATGAGCAGTTCTTC. This gives the protein CASSLLAGGLNEQFF.

This rearrangement joins TRBV7-8 to TRBJ2-3; no clear D. The CDR3 has 14 amino acids. Germline V gene sequence: CDR1 SGHVS, CDR2 FQNEAQ. V was cut by 4 bases and J by 6 bases, with 14 bases left in between. This chain's CDR3 is CASSSKTSTDTQYF. For the CDR3, the DNA is TGTGCCAGCAGCTCCAAAACGTCTACCGATACGCAGTATTTT. Full variable domain (outside the CDR3, taken from reference TRBV7-8 and TRBJ2-3): GAGVSQSPRYKVAKRGQDVALRCDPISGHVSLFWYQQALGQGPEFLTYFQNEAQLDKSGLPSDRFFAERPEGSVSTLKIQRTQQEDSAVYLCASSSKTSTDTQYFGPGTRLTVL.

This clone has a handful of counts. The chain recombines TRBV28 with TRBJ1-2; tentative D call: TRBD1 (6 bases). Germline CDR1 is MDHEN and CDR2 is SYDVKM. Trimming took off 6 bases at V and 6 bases at J, with 20 bases between the two ends. This CDR3 is 15 amino acids long. CDR3 region: CASSPGDLPRDGYTF. The DNA of the CDR3 is TGTGCCAGCAGCCCAGGGGATCTCCCCAGAGATGGCTACACCTTC.

This clone showed up just once. The CDR3 does not end in the conserved phenylalanine or tryptophan, so this is likely a read error. This chain uses TRBV18 with TRBJ1-1; D might be TRBD1 (5 bases). V shed 2 bases and J shed 1 base, with 11 bases lying between them. Germline lookup yields CDR1 KGHSH and CDR2 LQKENI. This CDR3 is 15 amino acids long. CDR3 region: CASSPLQAKNTEAFV. The CDR3 bases are TGTGCCAGCTCACCATTACAGGCTAAGAACACTGAAGCTTTCGTT.

This clone was counted only a few times. The gene calls are TRBV5-4 and TRBJ2-7; TRBD1 might be the D (6 bases). Looked up from germline, CDR1 is SGHNT and CDR2 is YYREEE (reference sequence). Trimming stripped 4 bases from V and 2 bases from J, with 16 bases between. The CDR3 is 15 residues long. The CDR3 DNA reads as TGTGCCAGCAGCCCAGGACAGACAGGAGCCTACGAGCAGTACTTC. Protein: CASSPGQTGAYEQYF.

This clone has a handful of counts. J is TRBJ1-1 and V is TRBV5-5; 11 nucleotides match TRBD1. Germline V gene lookup returns CDR1 SGHKS and CDR2 YYEKEE (reference sequence). V gave up 0 bases and J gave up 1 base; unmatched junction bases: 5. There are 17 residues in the CDR3. The CDR3 here is CASSLAGTGGPNTEAFF. The DNA of the CDR3 is TGTGCCAGCAGCTTGGCGGGGACAGGGGGTCCGAACACTGAAGCTTTCTTT.

In its sample, this clone was seen a few times. V gene TRBV4-2 combines with J gene TRBJ2-3, with 7 bases aligning to TRBD2. The CDR3 is 17 residues long. The J segment lost 1 base and the V segment lost 0 bases, leaving 7 bases of the junction unmatched. Germline V lookup: CDR1 LGHNA, CDR2 YNFKEQ. The CDR3 reads CASSQDSAGVGTDTQYF. The CDR3 DNA is TGTGCCAGCAGCCAAGATAGTGCGGGAGTGGGCACAGATACGCAGTATTTT.

V usage is TRBV2 and J usage is TRBJ1-1; D remains unclear. This CDR3 has 13 residues. V was trimmed by 3 bases and J by 6 bases, leaving 11 bases between them. The germline CDR1 and CDR2 sequences are SNHLY and FYNNEI. CDR3 in DNA: TGTGCCAGCAGTGACAGGCAGTTCTCTGAAGCTTTCTTT. Its translation is CASSDRQFSEAFF.

V gene TRBV19 combines with J gene TRBJ1-1; D ambiguous. Germline CDR1 reads LNHDA; CDR2 reads SQIVND (reference sequence). The CDR3 runs 13 residues. V was cut by 6 bases and J by 3 bases, with 11 bases left in between. Here the CDR3 DNA reads TGTGCCAGTAGGCTTGAGAGGGACACTGAAGCTTTCTTT. It yields the protein CASRLERDTEAFF.

This clone has only a few counts. The chain combines TRBV10-3 with TRBJ1-3; no definite D call. V dropped 10 bases and J dropped 4 bases, with 8 bases sitting between them. Germline V gene sequence: CDR1 ENHRY, CDR2 SYGVKD. The CDR3 runs to 11 residues. CDR3 amino acids: CASLQGNTIYF. In nucleotides, the CDR3 is TGTGCCAGCCTTCAGGGAAACACCATATATTTT.

This chain uses TRBV4-1 with TRBJ2-1; D is unresolved. Trimming removed 0 bases at V and 7 bases at J, with 10 bases between. This CDR3 region has 14 residues. Germline V CDR1 and CDR2: MGHRA, YSYEKL. CDR3 bases: TGCGCCAGCAGCCAAGATCTAGGCAGAAATGAGCAGTTCTTC. Its protein product is CASSQDLGRNEQFF.

As to this clone: Within the sample, other DNA sequences also encode this same CDR3. The chain has TRBV12-1 and TRBJ1-6; the table's D call, TRBD1, was not checked against the DNA. TRBV12-1 is annotated as a pseudogene. The CDR3 extends over 14 amino acids. The CDR3 DNA is TGTGCCAGCAGTTCAGGACAGGGAGACTCACCCCTCCACTTT. Its translation: CASSSGQGDSPLHF.

This clone was counted between two and nine times. The rearrangement uses TRBV15 and TRBJ2-7; a possible D gene is TRBD1 (6 bases). The ends were cut back, 3 bases at V and 2 bases at J, with 11 bases in the middle. CDR1 is LNHNV and CDR2 is YYDKDF in the germline V gene (reference sequence). The length of the CDR3 is 14 residues. The CDR3 coding sequence is TGTGCCACCAGCAGCAGGACAGCCACCTACGAGCAGTACTTC. Encoded protein: CATSSRTATYEQYF.

This rearrangement joins TRBV10-2 to TRBJ2-2, with 11 bases aligning to TRBD2. Germline V gene lookup returns CDR1 WSHSY and CDR2 SAAADI. V trimming: 2 bases; J trimming: 5 bases; junction bases outside the gene matches: 10. The CDR3 runs 18 residues. CDR3 DNA sequence: TGCGCCAGCAGTGAGCCACGAGCTAGCGGGAGGCGAACCGGGGAGCTGTTTTTT. It yields the protein CASSEPRASGRRTGELFF.

In its sample, this clone was seen a few times. The V call is TRBV2, the J call TRBJ1-5; D is unresolved. The CDR3 has 14 residues. Per germline, CDR1 SNHLY and CDR2 FYNNEI. Trimming removed 4 bases at V and 0 bases at J, with 7 bases between. This CDR3 reads CASSGRDSNQPQHF. CDR3 sequence (DNA): TGTGCCAGCAGTGGGAGGGATAGCAATCAGCCCCAGCATTTT.

The chain carries TRBV7-2 and TRBJ2-7; 7 nucleotides align to TRBD2. The V gene end was trimmed by 5 bases and the J gene end by 3 bases; junction bases not matched to a gene: 7. The CDR3 spans 14 residues. Germline-derived CDR1 and CDR2 are SGHTA and FQGNSA. The CDR3 region is CASSPGLGSYEQYF. CDR3 DNA: TGTGCCAGCAGCCCTGGACTAGGTAGCTACGAGCAGTACTTC. The full variable domain, in which reference TRBV7-2 and TRBJ2-7 provide the parts outside the CDR3, is GAGVSQSPSNKVTEKGKDVELRCDPISGHTALYWYRQSLGQGLEFLIYFQGNSAPDKSGLPSDRFSAERTGGSVSTLTIQRTQQEDSAVYLCASSPGLGSYEQYFGPGTRLTVT.

This clone was counted only a few times. The chain uses TRBV30 and TRBJ1-4; TRBD1 matches at 7 bases. The CDR3 runs 13 residues. Germline CDR1 and CDR2: GTSNPN and SVGIG (reference sequence). With 3 bases clipped from V and 8 bases from J, the junction kept 6 bases outside the gene matches. The CDR3: CAWSTGEGEKLFF. CDR3 nucleotide sequence: TGTGCCTGGAGCACAGGGGAAGGCGAAAAACTGTTTTTT.

This clone was seen only a few times. The V call is TRBV5-6, the J call TRBJ2-7; 9 bases fit TRBD2. CDR1 and CDR2 (germline): SGHDT, YYEEEE. V gave up 4 bases and J gave up 2 bases; unmatched junction bases: 10. The CDR3 covers 16 residues. CDR3 coding DNA: TGTGCCAGCAGCGGGGTCGGGCTAGCGGGAACCTACGAGCAGTACTTC. It encodes CASSGVGLAGTYEQYF.

The sample holds a few counts of this clone. The chain couples TRBV7-9 to TRBJ2-7, with TRBD1 matching over 9 bases. Germline CDR1 reads SEHNR; CDR2 reads FQNEAQ (reference sequence). The V gene end was trimmed by 4 bases and the J gene end by 4 bases; junction bases not matched to a gene: 5. There are 14 residues in the CDR3. CDR3 nucleotide sequence: TGTGCCAGCAGCTACCGGGACAGGGTTTACGAGCAGTACTTC. This translates into CASSYRDRVYEQYF.

The chain is built from TRBV29-1 and TRBJ2-1; D is possibly TRBD1 (6 bases). Germline CDR1 SQVTM, CDR2 ANQGSEA. The CDR3 covers 12 residues. Trimming pared 6 bases from V and 5 bases from J, leaving 11 bases between. The CDR3 sequence: CSVDRINNEQFF. The CDR3 DNA follows: TGCAGCGTCGACAGGATTAACAATGAGCAGTTCTTC.

This clone was detected a few times. The chain has TRBV27 and TRBJ1-2; D uncertain. The CDR3 runs 14 residues. Germline V gene lookup returns CDR1 MNHEY and CDR2 SMNVEV (reference sequence). V was shortened by 6 bases and J by 3 bases, with 14 bases between the two germline ends. CDR3 bases: TGTGCCAGCAGGTCCGCTAACAGAGACTATGGCTACACCTTC. This encodes CASRSANRDYGYTF.

CDR3 residues: CASSPEGLAGSYEQYF. The DNA for the CDR3 is TGTGCCAGCAGCCCAGAGGGACTAGCGGGAAGCTACGAGCAGTACTTC. The chain uses TRBV5-4 and TRBJ2-7, with 13 bases aligning to TRBD2. V gave up 4 bases and J gave up 3 bases; unmatched junction bases: 7. Germline values: CDR1 SGHNT, CDR2 YYREEE (reference sequence). CDR3 length equals 16 residues.

This clone appeared a few times. V gene TRBV19 combines with J gene TRBJ1-5, with 8 bases lining up with TRBD1. V gave up 5 bases and J gave up 9 bases; unmatched junction bases: 9. CDR3 length equals 14 residues. Germline CDR1 reads LNHDA; CDR2 reads SQIVND (reference sequence). CDR3 sequence: CASSEGTGGWPQHF. In DNA form, the CDR3 reads TGTGCCAGTAGTGAAGGGACAGGTGGTTGGCCCCAGCATTTT.

The sample holds a few counts of this clone. V gene TRBV4-1 combines with J gene TRBJ1-6, with D hard to call. The CDR3 sequence is 16 residues long. Germline V lookup: CDR1 MGHRA, CDR2 YSYEKL. The V end lost 4 bases, the J end lost 0 bases, and 10 bases lay between the germline ends. Written as DNA, the CDR3 is TGCGCCAGCAGCCCTAATGTTATCTCCTATAATTCACCCCTCCACTTT. Its translation: CASSPNVISYNSPLHF.